Listed below are T cell receptor beta chains from one sample, sequenced in a study of blood T cell repertoires in COVID-19. The table came from immunoSEQ multiplex PCR; TCRdb's copy has only in-frame clones and leaves some out. The table records roughly 32,000 clones, about 86% of them present only once. Sequenced: peripheral blood. The origin of the receptors is a woman of 80 years or more with active or convalescent COVID-19. The CDR3 runs from the conserved cysteine through the conserved F or W. Each record gives: J gene, D gene, V gene, clone size, CDR3 protein, CDR3 DNA. A D gene is named only where the DNA matches it firmly. Expanded clones are given a class, and other clones once, few, many or no size at all.

TRBJ2-1	TRBD1	TRBV27	medium-sized	CASSYHRGYYNEQFF	TGTGCCAGCAGTTATCACAGGGGGTACTACAATGAGCAGTTCTTC
TRBJ1-2	TRBD1	TRBV28	NA	CASSLVAGGRGYTF	TGTGCCAGCAGTTTAGTGGCAGGGGGCCGGGGCTACACCTTC
TRBJ1-2	NA	TRBV5-1	NA	CASSLGSGKDYGYTF	TGCGCCAGCAGCTTGGGGTCAGGGAAAGACTATGGCTACACCTTC
TRBJ2-1	NA	TRBV2	NA	CASTQTGTQFF	TGTGCCAGCACCCAAACAGGGACCCAGTTCTTC
TRBJ2-7	TRBD1	TRBV5-1	NA	CASRRIGQGANEQYF	TGCGCCAGCCGGCGGATTGGACAGGGGGCTAACGAGCAGTACTTC
TRBJ1-4	NA	TRBV4-1	NA	CASSQDPATNEKLFF	TGCGCCAGCAGCCAAGACCCAGCAACTAATGAAAAACTGTTTTTT
TRBJ1-1	NA	TRBV5-1	NA	CASSLMTDWRTEAFF	TGCGCCAGCAGCTTGATGACGGACTGGCGGACTGAAGCTTTCTTT
TRBJ2-1	TRBD2	TRBV28	few	CASSEPGLAGWGQFF	TGTGCCAGCAGCGAACCGGGACTAGCGGGATGGGGGCAGTTCTTC
TRBJ2-1	NA	TRBV25-1	once	CASSPGWASQSSEQFF	TGTGCCAGCAGTCCGGGGTGGGCTAGTCAATCATCTGAGCAGTTCTTC
TRBJ1-3	TRBD1	TRBV15	NA	CATSSQSTGGYGNTIYF	TGTGCCACCAGCAGCCAGTCGACAGGGGGTTATGGAAACACCATATATTTT
TRBJ2-2	NA	TRBV5-1	few	CASSPYTGELFF	TGCGCCAGCAGCCCCTACACCGGGGAGCTGTTTTTT